A single T cell receptor beta chain is shown here with its context. Its antigen is unknown. The record originates from a study of Ad26.COV2.S vaccination and SARS-CoV-2 variants. Study-level background: The authors gave Ad26.COV2.S intramuscularly, either once or twice 56 days apart. Study-wide points: Vaccine recipients posted higher spike-specific TCR breadth than their placebo counterparts. Reports say spike-specific CD8+ and CD4+ T cell responses covered substantial breadth after vaccination.

Treatment described: around 19 received Ad26.COV2.S at low or high dose, single or two shots; 5 received placebo; per-sample allocation not given. Material that was analyzed had been drawn on day 63 after the first vaccine or placebo injection. The vaccine antigen was prefusion-stabilized Wuhan SARS-CoV-2 spike. Generated by immunoSEQ multiplex PCR, the TCRdb table keeps only in-frame clones and is missing some. This sample has 440,000 or so clones, with about nine tenths found just once. V dropped 0 bases and J dropped 6 bases, with 12 bases sitting between them. The germline V gene has CDR1 SGHAT and CDR2 FQNNGV. The CDR3 is made up of 14 amino acids.

The sequenced sample was peripheral blood, obtained in a trial of Ad26.COV2.S vaccine versus placebo. The sequence was obtained from a person aged 18-60 years who received the Ad26.COV2.S COVID-19 vaccine or a placebo. The chain has TRBV11-2 and TRBJ2-7; D remains unclear. CDR3 protein: CASSLDPGPAEQYF. In DNA, the CDR3 is TGTGCCAGCAGCTTAGATCCGGGCCCCGCCGAGCAGTACTTC.